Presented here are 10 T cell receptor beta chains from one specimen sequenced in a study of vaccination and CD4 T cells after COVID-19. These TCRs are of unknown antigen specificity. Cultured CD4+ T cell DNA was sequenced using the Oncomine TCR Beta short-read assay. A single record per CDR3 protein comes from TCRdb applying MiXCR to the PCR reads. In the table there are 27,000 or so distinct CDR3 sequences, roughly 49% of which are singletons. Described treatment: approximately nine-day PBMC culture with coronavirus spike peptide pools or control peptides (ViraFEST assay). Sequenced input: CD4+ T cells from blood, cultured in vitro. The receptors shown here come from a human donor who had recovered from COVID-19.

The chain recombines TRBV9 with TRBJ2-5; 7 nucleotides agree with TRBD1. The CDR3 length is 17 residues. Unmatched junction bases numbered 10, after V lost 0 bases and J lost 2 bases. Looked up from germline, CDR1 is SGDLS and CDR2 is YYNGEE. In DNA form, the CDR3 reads TGTGCCAGCAGCGTAGGGGCAGCCCCAGGGGGACAAGAGACCCAGTACTTC. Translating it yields CASSVGAAPGGQETQYF.

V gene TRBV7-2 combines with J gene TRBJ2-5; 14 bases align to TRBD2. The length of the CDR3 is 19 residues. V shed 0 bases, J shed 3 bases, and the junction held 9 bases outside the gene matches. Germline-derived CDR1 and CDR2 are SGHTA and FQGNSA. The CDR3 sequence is CASSLALSTSGGAEETQYF. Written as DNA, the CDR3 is TGTGCCAGCAGCTTAGCTCTATCGACTAGCGGGGGGGCCGAAGAGACCCAGTACTTC.

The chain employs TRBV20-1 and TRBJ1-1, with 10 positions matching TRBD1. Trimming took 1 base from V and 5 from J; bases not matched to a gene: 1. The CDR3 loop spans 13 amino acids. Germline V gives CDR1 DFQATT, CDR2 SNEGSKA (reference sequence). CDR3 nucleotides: TGCAGTGCTAGAGGGACAGGGGGAACTGAAGCTTTCTTT. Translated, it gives CSARGTGGTEAFF.

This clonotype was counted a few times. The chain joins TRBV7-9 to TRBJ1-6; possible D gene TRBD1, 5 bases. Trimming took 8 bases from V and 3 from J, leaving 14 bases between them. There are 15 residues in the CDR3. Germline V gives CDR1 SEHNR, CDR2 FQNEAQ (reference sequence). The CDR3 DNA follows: TGTGCCAGCGGTACTGGGACTGGCTATAATTCACCCCTCCACTTT. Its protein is CASGTGTGYNSPLHF.

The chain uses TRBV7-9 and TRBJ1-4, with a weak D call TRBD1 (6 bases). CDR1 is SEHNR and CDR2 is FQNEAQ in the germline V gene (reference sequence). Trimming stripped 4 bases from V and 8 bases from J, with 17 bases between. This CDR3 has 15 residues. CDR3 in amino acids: CASSSHRDSGEKLFF. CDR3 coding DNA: TGTGCCAGCAGCTCCCACAGGGATTCGGGGGAAAAACTGTTTTTT.

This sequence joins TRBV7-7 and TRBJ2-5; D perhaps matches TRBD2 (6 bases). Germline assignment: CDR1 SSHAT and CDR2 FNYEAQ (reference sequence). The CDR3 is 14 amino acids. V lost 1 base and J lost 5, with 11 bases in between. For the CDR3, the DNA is TGTGCCAGCAGCTTAGGGGCAGGGAGGGAGACCCAGTACTTC. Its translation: CASSLGAGRETQYF.

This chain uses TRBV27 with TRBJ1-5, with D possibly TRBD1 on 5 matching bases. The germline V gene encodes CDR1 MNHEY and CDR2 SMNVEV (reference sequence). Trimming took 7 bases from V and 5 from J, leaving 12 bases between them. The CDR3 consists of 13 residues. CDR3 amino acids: CASKRGAYQPQHF. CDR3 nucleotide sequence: TGTGCCAGCAAGAGGGGCGCTTATCAGCCCCAGCATTTT.

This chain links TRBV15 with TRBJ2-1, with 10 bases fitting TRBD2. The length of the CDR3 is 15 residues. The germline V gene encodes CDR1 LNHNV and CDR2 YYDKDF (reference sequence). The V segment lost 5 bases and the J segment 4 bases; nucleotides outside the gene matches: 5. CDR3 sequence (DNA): TGTGCCACCAGCGAAGGGACTAGCGCATACAATGAGCAGTTCTTC. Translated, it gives CATSEGTSAYNEQFF. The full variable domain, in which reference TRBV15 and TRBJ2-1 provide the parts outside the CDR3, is DAMVIQNPRYQVTQFGKPVTLSCSQTLNHNVMYWYQQKSSQAPKLLFHYYDKDFNNEADTPDNFQSRRPNTSFCFLDIRSPGLGDTAMYLCATSEGTSAYNEQFFGPGTRLTVL.

The CDR3 loop is CASSLAALPGTDTQYF. The CDR3, as DNA: TGCGCCAGCAGCTTGGCTGCGTTGCCCGGCACAGATACGCAGTATTTT. V is TRBV5-1 and J is TRBJ2-3; D ambiguous. This CDR3 is 16 amino acids long. In germline, CDR1 is SGHRS, CDR2 YFSETQ. Trimming cost V 0 bases and J 1 base, with 12 bases left between them.

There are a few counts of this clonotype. This CDR3 is CASSPGWGWNQPQHF. For the CDR3, the DNA is TGTGCCAGCAGCCCGGGGTGGGGGTGGAATCAGCCCCAGCATTTT. The V gene is TRBV7-2, the J gene TRBJ1-5; D possibly corresponds to TRBD1 (5 bases). This CDR3 spans 15 amino acids. V lost 5 bases to trimming and J lost 4 bases, with 15 bases between them. Germline V CDR1 and CDR2: SGHTA, FQGNSA. Combining the CDR3 with reference TRBV7-2 and TRBJ1-5 gives the whole variable domain GAGVSQSPSNKVTEKGKDVELRCDPISGHTALYWYRQSLGQGLEFLIYFQGNSAPDKSGLPSDRFSAERTGGSVSTLTIQRTQQEDSAVYLCASSPGWGWNQPQHFGDGTRLSIL.